These T cell receptor beta chains were read from a single sample in a study of a mutant IDH1 vaccine in newly diagnosed glioma. Assay used: immunoSEQ multiplex PCR; TCRdb lists only in-frame clones, some missing. This table has around 50,000 clones, just over 85% appearing once. The material was PBMCs, obtained from a glioma patient treated with radiotherapy, temozolomide or both. Source of these receptors: a middle-aged man with glioma. CDR3s include the opening cysteine and the closing phenylalanine or tryptophan. D genes are given only for firm matches. Rows may omit the clone size; those that give it use once, few, many or a size class.

TGTGCCAGCAGCCAAGAGCCAGGGCGGGACGAGCAGTACTTC	CASSQEPGRDEQYF	TRBV14	TRBJ2-7	.	.
TGTGCCTGGAGTGTACAGGGTTATACGCAGTATTTT	CAWSVQGYTQYF	TRBV30	TRBJ2-3	.	.
TGTGCCAGCAGCTTAGGCCCGAACGGAGGTGAAGAGACCCAGTACTTC	CASSLGPNGGEETQYF	TRBV7-6	TRBJ2-5	.	.
TGTGCCAGCAGGGTAGGAGGGCTGGATACGCAGTATTTT	CASRVGGLDTQYF	TRBV25-1	TRBJ2-3	.	.
TGTGCCAGCAGCCTAGGGACAGGGGGAGAGACCCAGTACTTC	CASSLGTGGETQYF	TRBV7-2	TRBJ2-5	TRBD1	.
TGTGCCAGCAGTGAAGGGGACAGGGCCCACGAGCAGTACTTC	CASSEGDRAHEQYF	TRBV2	TRBJ2-7	TRBD1	few
TGCGCCAGCAGCCAAGACTGGAGGGGAAATGAGCAGTTCTTC	CASSQDWRGNEQFF	TRBV4-3	TRBJ2-1	.	once
TGTGCCAGCAGCAAAGATTCGGGGGCTGGGAAGGGGGCTTACCCCTACGAGCAGTACTTC	CASSKDSGAGKGAYPYEQYF	TRBV21-1	TRBJ2-7	.	.
TGTGCCAGCAGCCGCGGGACAGGGGGTCCCTACGAGCAGTACTTC	CASSRGTGGPYEQYF	TRBV7-8	TRBJ2-7	TRBD1	.
TGTGCCAGCAGGGAGGGACTAGCGGGCACCCAAGAGACCCAGTACTTC	CASREGLAGTQETQYF	TRBV7-2	TRBJ2-5	TRBD2	.
TGTGCCACCAGCAGAGATCCGATGCAAGAGCAGTTCTTC	CATSRDPMQEQFF	TRBV15	TRBJ2-1	.	.
TGTGCCAGCAGTTTCAGGAATCCGGGGGGTGAGCAGTACTTC	CASSFRNPGGEQYF	TRBV27	TRBJ2-7	TRBD2	.
TGTGCCAGCAGCTTGCGGGGTGGGTACGAGCAGTACTTC	CASSLRGGYEQYF	TRBV5-8	TRBJ2-7	.	.
TGTGCCAGCTCACCCCGGGACAGGGGATCTGGAAACACCATATATTTT	CASSPRDRGSGNTIYF	TRBV18	TRBJ1-3	TRBD1	.
TGCAGTGCAAACAGGGAATCCGAAGCTTTCTTT	CSANRESEAFF	TRBV20-1	TRBJ1-1	.	medium-sized
TGTGCTAGTGGCCTGAGAGGGGGCCGGGAAAAACTGTTTTTT	CASGLRGGREKLFF	TRBV12-5	TRBJ1-4	TRBD1	.
TGCGCCAGCAGCCAAGGGCTACAGGGTACGTACAAGAGAGAGACCCAGTACTTC	CASSQGLQGTYKRETQYF	TRBV4-1	TRBJ2-5	.	.
TGTGCTAGCAGCTTAGTATGGTTTTCCAATCAGCCCCAGCATTTT	CASSLVWFSNQPQHF	TRBV7-7	TRBJ1-5	.	.
TGTGCCAGCAGGTACGGAGAACTAAACCGGGATTGGACCCAGTACTTC	CASRYGELNRDWTQYF	TRBV5-6	TRBJ2-5	.	few
TGTGCCACCAGCTGGCGCAGCGGGAGGGCCCCGTTCTTC	CATSWRSGRAPFF	TRBV15	TRBJ2-1	TRBD2	once
TGTGCCAGCAGCCCTATAGCGGGAGAAGCCCTGGACAAAGAGACCCAGTACTTC	CASSPIAGEALDKETQYF	TRBV7-9	TRBJ2-5	TRBD2	.
TGTGCTAGTGGTTTGGTACGAGGCGATCGGGACAACTCCTACGAGCAGTACTTC	CASGLVRGDRDNSYEQYF	TRBV12-5	TRBJ2-7	.	.
TGCAGCGCGGAGGACACCGGGGAGCTGTTTTTT	CSAEDTGELFF	TRBV29-1	TRBJ2-2	.	.
TGTGCCAGCAGCTTACTGGGACTCCTCAATGAGCAGTTCTTC	CASSLLGLLNEQFF	TRBV11-1	TRBJ2-1	.	.
TGTGCCAGCAGCGTAAGGGGAGCAGCGGTCCATGAGCAGTTCTTC	CASSVRGAAVHEQFF	TRBV9	TRBJ2-1	.	.
TGTGCCAGCAGTGAATCTCGGGGCCCGGTACTGTTCTTC	CASSESRGPVLFF	TRBV2	TRBJ2-1	.	.
TGTGCCAGCAGCTTAACTTCTCTCGGCTACGAGCAGTACTTC	CASSLTSLGYEQYF	TRBV7-2	TRBJ2-7	.	.
TGTGCCAGTAATCCGGGAGGGATGGAGACCCAGTACTTC	CASNPGGMETQYF	TRBV19	TRBJ2-5	TRBD2	.
TGTGCCAGCACCGACGGAGGCTACGAGCAGTACTTC	CASTDGGYEQYF	TRBV6-5	TRBJ2-7	.	.
TGTGCCAGCAGTACCGACTTGAGGACTAATGAAAAACTGTTTTTT	CASSTDLRTNEKLFF	TRBV7-9	TRBJ1-4	.	.
TGTGCCTCTAGAGGGGGAGGGCCAAAAATCCAGTACTTC	CASRGGGPKIQYF	TRBV19	TRBJ2-5	.	.
TGTGCCAGCAACCAAGGGGGGAACACTGAAGCTTTCTTT	CASNQGGNTEAFF	TRBV6-6	TRBJ1-1	.	.
TGTGCCAGCAGTTACCACCGGGGACAGGGCGGCGGCTACACCTTC	CASSYHRGQGGGYTF	TRBV6-5	TRBJ1-2	TRBD1	.
TGTGCCAGCAACCAACAGGGTTTTCCTAACACCGGGGAGCTGTTTTTT	CASNQQGFPNTGELFF	TRBV2	TRBJ2-2	.	.
TGTGCTAGTGGTTTGGGGGGACTCCAGGGGACCCAGTACTTC	CASGLGGLQGTQYF	TRBV12-5	TRBJ2-5	.	.
TGTGCCAGCAGCTTAGAGAACCAGCCCCAGCATTTT	CASSLENQPQHF	TRBV7-9	TRBJ1-5	.	.
TGTGCCAGCAGAAGGGTGGCTCGCAGGGGCCGAAACGAGCAGTACTTC	CASRRVARRGRNEQYF	TRBV6-6	TRBJ2-7	.	.
TGTGCCAGCAGCTTATTATCGGGGCCCGTAGAGACCCAGTACTTC	CASSLLSGPVETQYF	TRBV7-9	TRBJ2-5	.	.